The 18 T cell receptor beta chains below were found in one sample sequenced in a study of blood T cell repertoires in COVID-19. Clones were sequenced by immunoSEQ multiplex PCR, and TCRdb holds only the in-frame ones, with some missing. The sample yields more than 55,000 clones, roughly 90% seen once. Sequencing input: peripheral blood. The source of these receptors is a woman older than 75 with acute or convalescent COVID-19.

This chain connects TRBV6-5 to TRBJ1-2; 7 bases line up with TRBD1. With 8 bases clipped from V and 0 bases from J, the junction kept 9 bases outside the gene matches. This CDR3 has 15 amino acids. Germline-derived CDR1 and CDR2 are MNHEY and SVGAGI. CDR3 nucleotide sequence: TGTGCCAGCCGGGACAGCGGAAAATCTAACTATGGCTACACCTTC. It encodes CASRDSGKSNYGYTF.

V usage is TRBV9 and J usage is TRBJ2-5, with 12 bases lining up with TRBD2. V was pared by 2 bases and J by 2 bases, with 4 bases of the junction left unmatched. The CDR3 has 16 amino acids. Germline V gene lookup returns CDR1 SGDLS and CDR2 YYNGEE. The chain's CDR3 is CASSVTSGGLQETQYF. The CDR3 DNA reads as TGTGCCAGCAGCGTGACTAGCGGGGGCCTACAAGAGACCCAGTACTTC.

The rearrangement links TRBV5-4 to TRBJ2-1; 8 bases match TRBD1. CDR3 size: 14 residues. The germline V gene encodes CDR1 SGHNT and CDR2 YYREEE (reference sequence). Unmatched junction bases numbered 4, after V lost 4 bases and J lost 4 bases. CDR3 loop: CASSIGTGYNEQFF. The DNA of the CDR3 is TGTGCCAGCAGCATAGGGACAGGTTACAATGAGCAGTTCTTC.

The chain has TRBV6-5 and TRBJ2-2; 7 bases line up with TRBD2. J gave up 1 base and V 0 bases, and 2 bases lay outside the gene matches. The CDR3 spans 16 residues. Germline CDR1 reads MNHEY; CDR2 reads SVGAGI. In DNA, the CDR3 is TGTGCCAGCAGTTACTCGGCTAGCGGGAACACCGGGGAGCTGTTTTTT. It translates to CASSYSASGNTGELFF.

CDR3 coding DNA: TGTGCCAGCAGCCTGTCTAGCCGGGGTTCTCAAGGCTACACCTTC. Encoded protein: CASSLSSRGSQGYTF. V is TRBV14 and J is TRBJ1-2; D is unclear. Germline V CDR1 and CDR2: SGHDN, FVKESK. The ends were cut back, 4 bases at V and 8 bases at J, with 20 bases in the middle. The CDR3 has 15 residues.

V gene TRBV5-1 combines with J gene TRBJ2-3; 9 nucleotides line up with TRBD2. Germline CDR1 reads SGHRS; CDR2 reads YFSETQ. V was pared by 3 bases and J by 3 bases, with 2 bases of the junction left unmatched. This CDR3 has 14 amino acids. The DNA for the CDR3 is TGCGCCAGCAGCTCTAGCGGGACGACAGATACGCAGTATTTT. This encodes CASSSSGTTDTQYF.

The chain has TRBV9 and TRBJ2-3; 12 bases line up with TRBD2. V was clipped by 4 bases and J by 2 bases; unmatched bases: 5. Germline V CDR1 and CDR2: SGDLS, YYNGEE. The CDR3 is 16 residues long. The CDR3 bases are TGTGCCAGCAGCAAGCTAGCGGGGGGGTTCACAGATACGCAGTATTTT. Residues: CASSKLAGGFTDTQYF.

The rearrangement uses TRBV28 and TRBJ1-2, with a tentative D call TRBD1 (5 bases). The V end lost 5 bases, the J end lost 0 bases, and 13 bases lay between the germline ends. Germline CDR1 is MDHEN and CDR2 is SYDVKM. The CDR3 covers 15 residues. CDR3 in amino acids: CASSETAITNYGYTF. The CDR3, as DNA: TGTGCCAGCAGTGAGACAGCGATAACTAACTATGGCTACACCTTC.

This clone was counted a single time. The rearrangement links TRBV11-2 to TRBJ2-2; D unclear. The CDR3 extends over 14 amino acids. V was cut by 1 base and J by 4 bases, with 7 bases left in between. Germline CDR1 is SGHAT and CDR2 is FQNNGV. The CDR3 DNA reads TGTGCCAGCAGCTTAGGCGCAGGCACCGGGGAGCTGTTTTTT. Translation: CASSLGAGTGELFF.

The rearrangement joins TRBV5-4 to TRBJ1-5; D is undetermined. The CDR3 runs 16 residues. Germline CDR1 reads SGHNT; CDR2 reads YYREEE (reference sequence). V gave up 2 bases and J gave up 3 bases, with 15 bases separating them. CDR3 DNA: TGTGCCAGCAGCTTTGGCGGGCCAGGATTCAATCAGCCCCAGCATTTT. This codes for CASSFGGPGFNQPQHF.

The genes are TRBV27 and TRBJ2-7, with 10 bases that match TRBD1. The CDR3 is made up of 18 amino acids. Losses at the gene ends were 4 bases for V and 2 bases for J; bases not matched to a gene: 14. CDR1 MNHEY and CDR2 SMNVEV come from the germline V gene (reference sequence). CDR3 loop: CASSYAYRGQGIPYEQYF. The DNA for the CDR3 is TGTGCCAGCAGTTACGCATATAGGGGACAGGGGATTCCCTACGAGCAGTACTTC.

The chain carries TRBV5-6 and TRBJ1-5; TRBD1 agrees at 7 bases. Germline values: CDR1 SGHDT, CDR2 YYEEEE. The CDR3 consists of 15 residues. Trimming at V came to 4 bases and at J to 3 bases, leaving 7 bases not matched to a gene. CDR3 protein: CASSRGGGANQPQHF. The CDR3 DNA reads as TGTGCCAGCAGCCGTGGAGGGGGCGCCAATCAGCCCCAGCATTTT.

This chain connects TRBV29-1 to TRBJ1-4; 12 nucleotides align to TRBD1. V lost 6 bases to trimming and J lost 2 bases; unmatched junction nucleotides: 1. CDR3 length: 14 amino acids. The germline V gene encodes CDR1 SQVTM and CDR2 ANQGSEA. The CDR3 protein is CSVGQGATNEKLFF. In DNA form, the CDR3 reads TGCAGCGTGGGACAGGGGGCTACTAATGAAAAACTGTTTTTT. Drawing the rest from reference TRBV29-1 and TRBJ1-4, the complete variable domain is SAVISQKPSRDICQRGTSLTIQCQVDSQVTMMFWYRQQPGQSLTLIATANQGSEATYESGFVIDKFPISRPNLTFSTLTVSNMSPEDSSIYLCSVGQGATNEKLFFGSGTQLSVL.

The chain is built from TRBV5-6 and TRBJ2-1, with no clear D. Trimming cost V 0 bases and J 0 bases, with 10 bases left between them. CDR1 and CDR2 from the germline V gene are SGHDT and YYEEEE. The CDR3 totals 16 residues. The CDR3 sequence is CASSLADRSSYNEQFF. As DNA, the CDR3 is TGTGCCAGCAGCTTGGCCGATAGGAGCTCCTACAATGAGCAGTTCTTC.

The V call is TRBV7-8, the J call TRBJ1-1; D gene ambiguous. This CDR3 is built from 14 residues. The germline gives CDR1 SGHVS, CDR2 FQNEAQ. Trimming shortened V by 3 bases and J by 10 bases, and 18 bases separated the two germline ends. The CDR3 sequence is CASSLGGWGGGAFF. The CDR3 bases are TGTGCCAGCAGCTTGGGAGGGTGGGGTGGCGGAGCTTTCTTT.

The chain couples TRBV6-2 or TRBV6-3 to TRBJ2-7; 9 bases agree with TRBD2. V shed 6 bases, J shed 0 bases, and the junction held 6 bases outside the gene matches. Per the germline V gene, CDR1 is MNHEY and CDR2 is SVGEGT. This CDR3 is built from 15 residues. This CDR3 is CASSPAGGISYEQYF. DNA of the CDR3: TGTGCCAGCAGCCCAGCGGGGGGAATCTCCTACGAGCAGTACTTC.

V usage is TRBV7-3 and J usage is TRBJ1-1; D is uncertain. Per germline, CDR1 SGHTA and CDR2 FQGTGA. The CDR3 totals 13 residues. V was pared by 5 bases and J by 2 bases, with 9 bases between. In DNA, the CDR3 is TGTGCCAGCAGCACACAAACAAACACTGAAGCTTTCTTT. Translating it yields CASSTQTNTEAFF. The variable domain in full, completed from reference TRBV7-3 and TRBJ1-1, reads GAGVSQTPSNKVTEKGKYVELRCDPISGHTALYWYRQSLGQGPEFLIYFQGTGAADDSGLPNDRFFAVRPEGSVSTLKIQRTERGDSAVYLCASSTQTNTEAFFGQGTRLTVV.

V usage is TRBV12-3 or TRBV12-4 and J usage is TRBJ2-1; TRBD2 is a possible D gene (5 bases). CDR3 length: 12 amino acids. V lost 3 bases and J lost 9, with 9 bases in between. CDR3 sequence: CASSFQGSEQFF. The DNA of the CDR3 is TGTGCCAGCAGTTTTCAAGGGAGTGAGCAGTTCTTC.